This T cell receptor beta chain was sequenced during a study of T cells after yellow fever vaccination. 5'RACE template switching added a universal primer site and UMIs to TCR cDNA. TCRdb reprocessed the 5' RACE reads via MiXCR and lists one record per CDR3 protein. This table has about 340,000 distinct CDR3 sequences, approximately 13% appearing once. To note about this clonotype: Its matching antigen is unknown.

Notes on the study in general: Researchers noted that a small share of clonotypes showed up in both CD4 and CD8 compartments. Reappearance after the booster was seen for most primary-vaccination clones, at roughly 96% CD4 and roughly 90% CD8. A faster peak, day 5 versus 15, was reached by the weaker secondary response.

The V end lost 5 bases, the J end lost 7 bases, and 9 bases lay between the germline ends. The length of the CDR3 is 12 residues. CDR1 is SGHTA and CDR2 is FQGTGA in the germline V gene. The chain combines TRBV7-3 with TRBJ2-1; D is unresolved. The TCR was taken from a man younger than 30 who received the YFV17D yellow fever vaccine. The specimen comprised CD4+ T cells sorted from PBMCs, sampled 15 days after the yellow fever booster vaccination. CDR3 DNA sequence: TGTGCCAGCAGCCTGAATGTTAATGAGCAGTTCTTC. Translated: CASSLNVNEQFF.